Listed below are T cell receptor beta chains from one sample, sequenced in a study of T cell responses to AZD1222 COVID-19 vaccine. Measured with immunoSEQ multiplex PCR; TCRdb has only the in-frame clones, and not every one. In the table there are about 120,000 clones, approximately 80% of which are singletons. The source was peripheral blood, collected 28 days after the second AZD1222 dose. These receptors were taken from an adult who received the AZD1222 COVID-19 vaccine. Each CDR3 is given with its conserved first and last residue. Each record gives: clone size, J gene, D gene, V gene, CDR3 DNA, CDR3 protein. The D gene is left open where the match is weak. Not all rows give a size; the values are once, few, many and, for expanded clones, a class.

clone size: NA; J gene: TRBJ2-5; D gene: TRBD2; V gene: TRBV5-1; CDR3 DNA: TGCGCCAGCAGCTTGAGTCTAGCGGGCCAAGAGACCCAGTACTTC; CDR3 protein: CASSLSLAGQETQYF
clone size: few; J gene: TRBJ2-1; D gene: TRBD2; V gene: TRBV7-3; CDR3 DNA: TGTGCCAGCAGCATAACCGGGACTAGCGGGGGATTGTATGAGCAGTTCTTC; CDR3 protein: CASSITGTSGGLYEQFF
clone size: NA; J gene: TRBJ2-5; D gene: NA; V gene: TRBV29-1; CDR3 DNA: TGCAGCGTTGAAGTAACACTTAACTTCGGGGATTCGCAAGAGACCCAGTACTTC; CDR3 protein: CSVEVTLNFGDSQETQYF
clone size: NA; J gene: TRBJ1-6; D gene: NA; V gene: TRBV18; CDR3 DNA: TGTGCCAGCTCACTACAGGCAAATGATTCACCCCTCCACTTT; CDR3 protein: CASSLQANDSPLHF
clone size: NA; J gene: TRBJ1-4; D gene: TRBD1; V gene: TRBV5-6; CDR3 DNA: TGTGCCAGCAGCCTGGCGGACAGGGTTACTGAAAAACTGTTTTTT; CDR3 protein: CASSLADRVTEKLFF
clone size: NA; J gene: TRBJ2-7; D gene: TRBD1; V gene: TRBV9; CDR3 DNA: TGTGCCAGCAGCGGGAAAGCCGGGACAGGGGTTGGGGCCTACGAGCAGTACTTC; CDR3 protein: CASSGKAGTGVGAYEQYF
clone size: NA; J gene: TRBJ1-1; D gene: NA; V gene: TRBV9; CDR3 DNA: TGTGCCAGCAGCGTAGCCAGTCTGGGCACTGAAGCTTTCTTT; CDR3 protein: CASSVASLGTEAFF
clone size: few; J gene: TRBJ2-7; D gene: TRBD1; V gene: TRBV19; CDR3 DNA: TGTGCCAGTAGGGGCTCCGGGACAGGGGGCAGCGAGCAGTACTTC; CDR3 protein: CASRGSGTGGSEQYF
clone size: NA; J gene: TRBJ1-6; D gene: NA; V gene: TRBV19; CDR3 DNA: TGTGCCAGTAGTTCCGGTGAAGGGGCGGTTTCACCCCTCCACTTT; CDR3 protein: CASSSGEGAVSPLHF
clone size: NA; J gene: TRBJ1-2; D gene: NA; V gene: TRBV30; CDR3 DNA: TGTGCCTGGAAGGGGCCTAACTATGGCTACACCTTC; CDR3 protein: CAWKGPNYGYTF
clone size: NA; J gene: TRBJ1-1; D gene: TRBD1; V gene: TRBV20-1; CDR3 DNA: TGCAGTGCTACTGGGACAGGGAAATCTTTCTTT; CDR3 protein: CSATGTGKSFF
clone size: NA; J gene: TRBJ1-2; D gene: NA; V gene: TRBV6-5; CDR3 DNA: TGTGCCAGCAATATCCGGGGTAACTATGGCTACACCTTC; CDR3 protein: CASNIRGNYGYTF
clone size: NA; J gene: TRBJ2-3; D gene: NA; V gene: TRBV7-9; CDR3 DNA: TGTGCCAGCAGCTTATCCCAAGTTACGCAGTATTTT; CDR3 protein: CASSLSQVTQYF
clone size: NA; J gene: TRBJ2-7; D gene: NA; V gene: TRBV5-5; CDR3 DNA: TGTGCCAGCAGCCCCCTGTGGGACTCCTACGAGCAGTACTTC; CDR3 protein: CASSPLWDSYEQYF
clone size: few; J gene: TRBJ1-6; D gene: NA; V gene: TRBV4-3; CDR3 DNA: TGCGCCAGCAGCCAACAGGGTTGGAGTAATTCACCCCTCCACTTT; CDR3 protein: CASSQQGWSNSPLHF
clone size: NA; J gene: TRBJ2-7; D gene: NA; V gene: TRBV6-5; CDR3 DNA: TGTGCCAGCAGTTACGAGGACGGTCGGCAGTACTTC; CDR3 protein: CASSYEDGRQYF
clone size: few; J gene: TRBJ1-2; D gene: NA; V gene: TRBV7-9; CDR3 DNA: TGTGCCAGCAGGCCCCAAGCCGGTGTGTTTGGCTACACCTTC; CDR3 protein: CASRPQAGVFGYTF
clone size: NA; J gene: TRBJ1-5; D gene: NA; V gene: TRBV20-1; CDR3 DNA: TGCAGTGCTCTCGGGGATCAGCCCCAGCATTTT; CDR3 protein: CSALGDQPQHF
clone size: NA; J gene: TRBJ2-1; D gene: NA; V gene: TRBV7-8; CDR3 DNA: TGTGCCAGCAGCTCGGGACTCCGCGATAGAAACTCCTACAATGAGCAGTTCTTC; CDR3 protein: CASSSGLRDRNSYNEQFF
clone size: many; J gene: TRBJ1-2; D gene: TRBD1; V gene: TRBV15; CDR3 DNA: TGTGCCACCAGCGTCCGGACAGGGAGTGGCTACACCTTC; CDR3 protein: CATSVRTGSGYTF
clone size: once; J gene: TRBJ2-1; D gene: TRBD2; V gene: TRBV2; CDR3 DNA: TGTGCCAGCTTCGGGAGCGGGGGGTGGAATGAGCAGTTCTTC; CDR3 protein: CASFGSGGWNEQFF
clone size: NA; J gene: TRBJ1-1; D gene: NA; V gene: TRBV2; CDR3 DNA: TGTGCCAGCAGGACCCCGGAAAAAATCTTACTAGGGGCTGAAGCTTTCTTT; CDR3 protein: CASRTPEKILLGAEAFF
clone size: NA; J gene: TRBJ1-5; D gene: TRBD1; V gene: TRBV6-5; CDR3 DNA: TGTGCCAGCAGTCGACAGGGGCGCAATCAGCCCCAGCATTTT; CDR3 protein: CASSRQGRNQPQHF
clone size: few; J gene: TRBJ1-5; D gene: TRBD1; V gene: TRBV7-2; CDR3 DNA: TGTGCCAGCAGCCCGGGACAGGGCATGGGTCAGCCCCAGCATTTT; CDR3 protein: CASSPGQGMGQPQHF
clone size: NA; J gene: TRBJ1-6; D gene: TRBD1; V gene: TRBV9; CDR3 DNA: TGTGCCAGCAGCGTAGCGGGACAGTATAATTCACCCCTCCACTTT; CDR3 protein: CASSVAGQYNSPLHF
clone size: NA; J gene: TRBJ2-7; D gene: TRBD2; V gene: TRBV6-5; CDR3 DNA: TGTGCCAGCAGGTGGGGGGGGGCCTACGAGCAGTACTTC; CDR3 protein: CASRWGGAYEQYF
clone size: NA; J gene: TRBJ2-7; D gene: NA; V gene: TRBV5-6; CDR3 DNA: TGTGCCAGCAGCTTTGGGGGGTACCACGAGCAGTACTTC; CDR3 protein: CASSFGGYHEQYF
clone size: NA; J gene: TRBJ2-7; D gene: NA; V gene: TRBV6-5; CDR3 DNA: TGTGCCAGCAGCCCCCGGGACACTTCCTACGAGCAGTACTTC; CDR3 protein: CASSPRDTSYEQYF
clone size: NA; J gene: TRBJ1-4; D gene: NA; V gene: TRBV5-1; CDR3 DNA: TGCGCCAGCAGCTTGGTCGGGGAAGCAACTAATGAAAAACTGTTTTTT; CDR3 protein: CASSLVGEATNEKLFF
clone size: NA; J gene: TRBJ1-6; D gene: TRBD1; V gene: TRBV14; CDR3 DNA: TGTGCCAGCAGCCAACACGGACAGGGGGGTTCACCCCTCCACTTT; CDR3 protein: CASSQHGQGGSPLHF
clone size: NA; J gene: TRBJ1-2; D gene: TRBD1; V gene: TRBV24-1; CDR3 DNA: TGTGCCACCAGTGCCTATAGGACAGGAGAAGACTCTAACTATGGCTACACCTTC; CDR3 protein: CATSAYRTGEDSNYGYTF
clone size: NA; J gene: TRBJ2-2; D gene: NA; V gene: TRBV7-9; CDR3 DNA: TGTGCCAGCAGCACAGGGTTCCCGCACACCGGGGAGCTGTTTTTT; CDR3 protein: CASSTGFPHTGELFF
clone size: NA; J gene: TRBJ2-1; D gene: TRBD2; V gene: TRBV15; CDR3 DNA: TGTGCCACCAGCAGAGGGACCAGTAGCGGGGGATACAATGAGCAGTTCTTC; CDR3 protein: CATSRGTSSGGYNEQFF
clone size: NA; J gene: TRBJ1-4; D gene: NA; V gene: TRBV19; CDR3 DNA: TGTGCCAGTAGAGAGGCAGGCCGGGAAAAACTGTTTTTT; CDR3 protein: CASREAGREKLFF